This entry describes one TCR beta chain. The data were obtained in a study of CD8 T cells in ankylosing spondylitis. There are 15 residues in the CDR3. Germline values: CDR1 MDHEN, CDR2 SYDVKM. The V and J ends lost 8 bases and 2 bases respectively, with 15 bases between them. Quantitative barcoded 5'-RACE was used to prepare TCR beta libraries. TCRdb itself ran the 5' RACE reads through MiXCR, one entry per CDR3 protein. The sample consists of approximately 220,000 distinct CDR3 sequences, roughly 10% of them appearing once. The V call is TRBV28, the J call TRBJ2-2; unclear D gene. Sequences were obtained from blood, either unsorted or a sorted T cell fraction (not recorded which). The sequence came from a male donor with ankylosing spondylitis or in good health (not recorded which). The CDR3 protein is CASHPSDRNTGELFF. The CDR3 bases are TGTGCCAGCCACCCCTCTGACCGCAACACCGGGGAGCTGTTTTTT. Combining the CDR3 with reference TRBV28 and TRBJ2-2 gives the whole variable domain DVKVTQSSRYLVKRTGEKVFLECVQDMDHENMFWYRQDPGLGLRLIYFSYDVKMKEKGDIPEGYSVSREKKERFSLILESASTNQTSMYLCASHPSDRNTGELFFGEGSRLTVL.